A selection of T cell receptor beta chains follows, all from one sample in a study of blood T cell repertoires in COVID-19. Sequencing used immunoSEQ multiplex PCR; TCRdb keeps in-frame clones, though not all of them. Of roughly 500,000 clones in the sample, approximately 92% were seen once. The sequenced sample consisted of peripheral blood. These receptors all stem from a man between 18 and 35 years old with COVID-19, enrolled during active disease. Both conserved end residues are part of each CDR3. D genes are given only for firm matches. The size of a clone is reported for some rows only, either as once, few or many, or as a class for expanded clones.

v_gene: TRBV18; d_gene: NA; j_gene: TRBJ2-3; abundance: NA; CDR3aa: CASSPTDQGTSTDTQYF; CDR3nt: TGTGCCAGCTCACCAACGGATCAGGGTACTAGCACAGATACGCAGTATTTT
v_gene: TRBV12-3/TRBV12-4; d_gene: NA; j_gene: TRBJ2-7; abundance: NA; CDR3aa: CASSFQGNYEQYF; CDR3nt: TGTGCCAGCAGTTTCCAGGGTAACTACGAGCAGTACTTC
v_gene: TRBV3-1/TRBV3-2; d_gene: NA; j_gene: TRBJ1-2; abundance: NA; CDR3aa: CASSQEGHFYGYTF; CDR3nt: TGTGCCAGCAGCCAAGAGGGACACTTCTATGGCTACACCTTC
v_gene: TRBV15; d_gene: TRBD2; j_gene: TRBJ2-3; abundance: NA; CDR3aa: CATSRGFLREGLYTQYF; CDR3nt: TGTGCCACCAGCAGAGGCTTTCTGCGGGAGGGCCTATATACGCAGTATTTT
v_gene: TRBV5-8; d_gene: NA; j_gene: TRBJ1-3; abundance: NA; CDR3aa: CASSFESGIRNTIYF; CDR3nt: TGTGCCAGCAGCTTCGAGTCAGGGATCAGAAACACCATATATTTT
v_gene: TRBV19; d_gene: NA; j_gene: TRBJ2-3; abundance: NA; CDR3aa: CASSLGGPSTDTQYF; CDR3nt: TGTGCCAGTAGCCTCGGCGGGCCTAGCACAGATACGCAGTATTTT
v_gene: TRBV5-4; d_gene: TRBD1; j_gene: TRBJ2-3; abundance: NA; CDR3aa: CASRTGQISTDTQYF; CDR3nt: TGTGCCAGCAGGACGGGACAGATTAGCACAGATACGCAGTATTTT
v_gene: TRBV18; d_gene: NA; j_gene: TRBJ1-1; abundance: NA; CDR3aa: CASSPLAGTEAFF; CDR3nt: TGTGCCAGCTCACCGCTCGCGGGGACTGAAGCTTTCTTT
v_gene: TRBV2; d_gene: TRBD1; j_gene: TRBJ1-2; abundance: NA; CDR3aa: CASRTGADYGYTF; CDR3nt: TGTGCCAGCAGGACAGGGGCCGACTATGGCTACACCTTC
v_gene: TRBV4-2; d_gene: TRBD2; j_gene: TRBJ2-5; abundance: NA; CDR3aa: CASSQGLAGAQETQYF; CDR3nt: TGTGCCAGCAGCCAAGGACTAGCGGGGGCCCAAGAGACCCAGTACTTC
v_gene: TRBV5-4; d_gene: NA; j_gene: TRBJ2-6; abundance: NA; CDR3aa: CASSLGLPGANVLTF; CDR3nt: TGTGCCAGCAGCTTGGGGCTCCCTGGGGCCAACGTCCTGACTTTC
v_gene: TRBV25-1; d_gene: NA; j_gene: TRBJ2-1; abundance: NA; CDR3aa: CASSEPRGSYNEQFF; CDR3nt: TGTGCCAGCAGTGAACCCCGCGGCTCCTACAATGAGCAGTTCTTC
v_gene: TRBV14; d_gene: TRBD1; j_gene: TRBJ2-7; abundance: NA; CDR3aa: CASSRETGVSYEQYF; CDR3nt: TGTGCCAGCAGCCGAGAAACAGGGGTATCCTACGAGCAGTACTTC
v_gene: TRBV4-1; d_gene: NA; j_gene: TRBJ1-5; abundance: NA; CDR3aa: CASSPHGGNQPQHF; CDR3nt: TGCGCCAGCAGCCCCCACGGGGGGAATCAGCCCCAGCATTTT
v_gene: TRBV20-1; d_gene: TRBD2; j_gene: TRBJ2-1; abundance: NA; CDR3aa: CSASLAGVNSYNEQFF; CDR3nt: TGCAGTGCTAGTTTAGCGGGGGTAAACTCCTACAATGAGCAGTTCTTC
v_gene: TRBV2; d_gene: NA; j_gene: TRBJ2-7; abundance: NA; CDR3aa: CASSSSAYEQYF; CDR3nt: TGTGCCAGCAGTTCCTCTGCCTACGAGCAGTACTTC
v_gene: TRBV29-1; d_gene: TRBD2; j_gene: TRBJ2-5; abundance: once; CDR3aa: CSERDRREGLETQYF; CDR3nt: TGCAGCGAAAGGGATCGGCGGGAGGGCTTAGAGACCCAGTACTTC
v_gene: TRBV6-6; d_gene: TRBD1; j_gene: TRBJ2-7; abundance: NA; CDR3aa: CASSSPRQGAVYEQYF; CDR3nt: TGTGCCAGCAGTTCCCCTCGACAGGGGGCAGTGTACGAGCAGTACTTC
v_gene: TRBV7-8; d_gene: TRBD1; j_gene: TRBJ2-7; abundance: NA; CDR3aa: CASSPRDSSYEQYF; CDR3nt: TGTGCCAGCAGCCCGAGGGACAGCTCCTACGAGCAGTACTTC
v_gene: TRBV5-1; d_gene: NA; j_gene: TRBJ1-6; abundance: NA; CDR3aa: CASSRLGAADSPLHF; CDR3nt: TGCGCCAGCAGCCGACTGGGGGCAGCTGATTCACCCCTCCACTTT
v_gene: TRBV7-2; d_gene: TRBD1; j_gene: TRBJ1-1; abundance: NA; CDR3aa: CASSFKSRGTEAFF; CDR3nt: TGTGCCAGCAGCTTCAAAAGCAGGGGGACTGAAGCTTTCTTT
v_gene: TRBV5-4; d_gene: NA; j_gene: TRBJ2-4; abundance: NA; CDR3aa: CASSLEGLAKNIQYF; CDR3nt: TGTGCCAGCAGCTTGGAGGGACTAGCCAAAAACATTCAGTACTTC
v_gene: TRBV19; d_gene: TRBD1; j_gene: TRBJ2-3; abundance: NA; CDR3aa: CASSNPGTGPTDTQYF; CDR3nt: TGTGCCAGTAGTAACCCCGGGACAGGGCCCACAGATACGCAGTATTTT
v_gene: TRBV4-1; d_gene: NA; j_gene: TRBJ2-3; abundance: NA; CDR3aa: CASSKTLGSTDTQYF; CDR3nt: TGCGCCAGCAGCAAAACTCTCGGGAGCACAGATACGCAGTATTTT
v_gene: TRBV5-5; d_gene: NA; j_gene: TRBJ2-1; abundance: NA; CDR3aa: CASRLAVSYNEQFF; CDR3nt: TGTGCCAGCAGATTAGCGGTCTCCTACAATGAGCAGTTCTTC
v_gene: TRBV29-1; d_gene: TRBD1; j_gene: TRBJ2-5; abundance: NA; CDR3aa: CSVVGTGSLQETQYF; CDR3nt: TGCAGCGTTGTCGGGACAGGGTCGCTCCAAGAGACCCAGTACTTC
v_gene: TRBV29-1; d_gene: NA; j_gene: TRBJ2-5; abundance: once; CDR3aa: CSSDGVGETQYF; CDR3nt: TGCAGCTCCGACGGGGTCGGTGAGACCCAGTACTTC
v_gene: TRBV18; d_gene: NA; j_gene: TRBJ1-6; abundance: NA; CDR3aa: CASSPDSLDSPLHF; CDR3nt: TGTGCCAGCTCACCGGACAGCTTAGATTCACCCCTCCACTTT
v_gene: TRBV5-6; d_gene: TRBD1; j_gene: TRBJ1-2; abundance: few; CDR3aa: CASSLRTGRGGYTF; CDR3nt: TGTGCCAGCAGCTTGAGGACAGGGCGGGGCGGCTACACCTTC
v_gene: TRBV19; d_gene: TRBD2; j_gene: TRBJ2-1; abundance: NA; CDR3aa: CASSSRTSGPISYNEQFF; CDR3nt: TGTGCCAGTAGTTCTAGGACTAGCGGGCCGATCTCCTACAATGAGCAGTTCTTC
v_gene: TRBV6-6; d_gene: NA; j_gene: TRBJ1-1; abundance: NA; CDR3aa: CASSLGLTEAFF; CDR3nt: TGTGCCAGCAGTTTGGGACTGACTGAAGCTTTCTTT
v_gene: TRBV2; d_gene: NA; j_gene: TRBJ2-4; abundance: NA; CDR3aa: CASSDRQRLAKNIQYF; CDR3nt: TGTGCCAGCAGTGATCGACAGAGGTTAGCCAAAAACATTCAGTACTTC
v_gene: TRBV5-1; d_gene: TRBD1; j_gene: TRBJ1-2; abundance: NA; CDR3aa: CASSLVTGDYGYTF; CDR3nt: TGCGCCAGCAGCTTGGTAACAGGGGACTATGGCTACACCTTC
v_gene: TRBV18; d_gene: NA; j_gene: TRBJ2-7; abundance: NA; CDR3aa: CASSPQGSSYEQYF; CDR3nt: TGTGCCAGCTCACCGCAGGGGAGCTCCTACGAGCAGTACTTC
v_gene: TRBV3-1/TRBV3-2; d_gene: TRBD2; j_gene: TRBJ2-1; abundance: NA; CDR3aa: CASSKGLAGYQNEQFF; CDR3nt: TGTGCCAGCAGCAAGGGACTAGCGGGATACCAGAATGAGCAGTTCTTC
v_gene: TRBV4-2; d_gene: NA; j_gene: TRBJ2-5; abundance: NA; CDR3aa: CASSQEGSGQKTQYF; CDR3nt: TGTGCCAGCAGCCAAGAAGGCTCGGGACAAAAGACCCAGTACTTC
v_gene: TRBV19; d_gene: NA; j_gene: TRBJ2-2; abundance: NA; CDR3aa: CASRSHSTNTGELFF; CDR3nt: TGTGCCAGTCGTAGTCACAGTACGAACACCGGGGAGCTGTTTTTT
v_gene: TRBV24-1; d_gene: TRBD1; j_gene: TRBJ1-1; abundance: NA; CDR3aa: CATSDAGQGDTEAFF; CDR3nt: TGTGCCACCAGTGACGCGGGACAGGGAGACACTGAAGCTTTCTTT
v_gene: TRBV5-1; d_gene: TRBD1; j_gene: TRBJ1-1; abundance: NA; CDR3aa: CASSWTGFGDTEAFF; CDR3nt: TGCGCCAGCAGTTGGACAGGGTTCGGTGACACTGAAGCTTTCTTT
v_gene: TRBV28; d_gene: NA; j_gene: TRBJ1-5; abundance: NA; CDR3aa: CASSSVQGSQPQHF; CDR3nt: TGTGCCAGCAGCTCGGTACAGGGCAGTCAGCCCCAGCATTTT
v_gene: TRBV2; d_gene: TRBD1; j_gene: TRBJ2-7; abundance: once; CDR3aa: CASSEIGQGARYEQYF; CDR3nt: TGTGCCAGCAGTGAAATCGGGCAGGGGGCACGGTACGAGCAGTACTTC
v_gene: TRBV2; d_gene: TRBD1; j_gene: TRBJ2-3; abundance: NA; CDR3aa: CASRQGTDTQYF; CDR3nt: TGTGCCAGCAGACAGGGGACAGATACGCAGTATTTT
v_gene: TRBV30; d_gene: TRBD2; j_gene: TRBJ2-5; abundance: NA; CDR3aa: CAWSPPGLAGLETQYF; CDR3nt: TGTGCCTGGAGTCCCCCAGGGCTAGCGGGATTGGAGACCCAGTACTTC
v_gene: TRBV7-3; d_gene: NA; j_gene: TRBJ2-3; abundance: few; CDR3aa: CASSLVGRSASGGTDTQYF; CDR3nt: TGTGCCAGCAGCTTGGTGGGGCGGAGTGCTAGTGGAGGCACAGATACGCAGTATTTT
v_gene: TRBV7-2; d_gene: NA; j_gene: TRBJ2-1; abundance: NA; CDR3aa: CASSTIGRRGGNEQFF; CDR3nt: TGTGCCAGCAGCACAATAGGACGGAGGGGTGGGAATGAGCAGTTCTTC
v_gene: TRBV5-4; d_gene: NA; j_gene: TRBJ1-2; abundance: NA; CDR3aa: CASSFGAGRDYGYTF; CDR3nt: NA
v_gene: TRBV2; d_gene: TRBD1; j_gene: TRBJ2-7; abundance: NA; CDR3aa: CALVPDRGAYEQYF; CDR3nt: TGTGCCCTAGTGCCGGACAGGGGGGCCTACGAGCAGTACTTC
v_gene: TRBV2; d_gene: NA; j_gene: TRBJ1-2; abundance: NA; CDR3aa: CASSDRTVYGYTF; CDR3nt: TGTGCCAGCAGTGATAGGACAGTCTATGGCTACACCTTC
v_gene: TRBV20-1; d_gene: NA; j_gene: TRBJ2-5; abundance: NA; CDR3aa: CSASESGQETQYF; CDR3nt: TGCAGTGCTAGTGAATCGGGACAAGAGACCCAGTACTTC
v_gene: TRBV6-5; d_gene: TRBD1; j_gene: TRBJ1-2; abundance: once; CDR3aa: CASRQGRLAYGYTF; CDR3nt: TGTGCCAGCAGACAGGGGAGGTTAGCCTATGGCTACACCTTC
v_gene: TRBV5-1; d_gene: TRBD1; j_gene: TRBJ1-5; abundance: NA; CDR3aa: CASSPDRVDQPQHF; CDR3nt: TGCGCCAGCAGCCCGGACAGGGTGGATCAGCCCCAGCATTTT
v_gene: TRBV11-1; d_gene: NA; j_gene: TRBJ2-7; abundance: NA; CDR3aa: CASSRSPTHEQYF; CDR3nt: TGTGCCAGCAGCCGATCCCCTACCCACGAGCAGTACTTC
v_gene: TRBV12-3/TRBV12-4; d_gene: NA; j_gene: TRBJ2-5; abundance: NA; CDR3aa: CASTWTLQETQYF; CDR3nt: TGTGCCAGCACCTGGACACTTCAAGAGACCCAGTACTTC